This T cell receptor (beta chain) originates from a study of T cell repertoires in cytomegalovirus infection. Overall study context: Public signatures in TCR beta pointed to CMV infection and matching HLA type. Points from the study as a whole: HLA-C-restricted TCR beta clonotypes specific for CMV led the ex vivo response. Cumulative public TCR beta family frequency identified CMV carriers with the relevant HLA.

Germline V gene data show CDR1 as SGHTA and CDR2 as FQGNSA. The CDR3 loop spans 15 amino acids. V was clipped by 3 bases and J by 5 bases, with 11 bases between them. One entry per CDR3 protein results from TCRdb running MiXCR on the reads. This table has 250,000 or so distinct CDR3 sequences, roughly an eighth appearing once. The table lists this clonotype with many counts. Antigen: not known. The sample was PBMCs. This sequence originates from a human donor in good health (CMV status not recorded). Some clones in this sample may be carry-over from other donors' samples. The rearrangement joins TRBV7-2 to TRBJ1-6, with D uncertain. This CDR3 reads CASSLTVNNNSPLHF. In DNA, the CDR3 is TGTGCCAGCAGCTTGACGGTTAACAATAATTCACCCCTCCACTTT.